The T cell receptor beta chain under discussion was sequenced for a study of spatial heterogeneity in lung cancer. A word on this clonotype: Its specificity is unknown.

The CDR3 spans 10 residues. Germline-derived CDR1 and CDR2 are DFQATT and SNEGSKA (reference sequence). The germline V and J ends were trimmed by 7 bases and 3 bases, with 6 bases remaining between them. Sample time point: sample taken at primary tumor resection. The donors were 72 patients with non-small cell lung cancer that was early-stage and untreated. In TCRdb, the 5' RACE reads were re-called with MiXCR into one record per CDR3 protein. The sample lists 9,100 or so distinct CDR3 sequences; roughly half were seen once. The study, taken as a whole, reports: Tracking of tumor mutation counts was seen in expanded intratumoral alpha and beta TCR counts.

This sequence originates from a female donor with early-stage non-small cell lung cancer. The chain carries TRBV20-1 and TRBJ1-1; D unresolved. The sample here was lung tumor tissue, taken at surgery. CDR3 DNA sequence: TGCAGTGGGGGAGACACTGAAGCTTTCTTT. Translation: CSGGDTEAFF.